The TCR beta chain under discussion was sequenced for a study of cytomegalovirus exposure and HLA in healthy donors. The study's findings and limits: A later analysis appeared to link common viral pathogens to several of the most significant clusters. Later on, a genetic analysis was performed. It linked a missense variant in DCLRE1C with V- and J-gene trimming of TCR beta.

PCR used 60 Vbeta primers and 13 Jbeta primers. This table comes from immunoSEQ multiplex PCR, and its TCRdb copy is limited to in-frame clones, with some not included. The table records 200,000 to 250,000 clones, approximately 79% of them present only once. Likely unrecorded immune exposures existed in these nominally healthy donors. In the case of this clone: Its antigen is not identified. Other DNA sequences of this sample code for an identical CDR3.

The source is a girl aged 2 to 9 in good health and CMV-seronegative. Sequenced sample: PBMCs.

CDR3 amino acids: CASSPRTSGNTGELFF. For the CDR3, the DNA is TGTGCCAGCAGCCCCAGGACTAGCGGGAACACCGGGGAGCTGTTTTTT. The chain employs TRBV14 and TRBJ2-2, with TRBD2 matching 10 bases. CDR3 length: 16 residues. Germline V gene lookup returns CDR1 SGHDN and CDR2 FVKESK. The trim removed 4 bases at V and 1 base at J, leaving 3 bases unmatched.